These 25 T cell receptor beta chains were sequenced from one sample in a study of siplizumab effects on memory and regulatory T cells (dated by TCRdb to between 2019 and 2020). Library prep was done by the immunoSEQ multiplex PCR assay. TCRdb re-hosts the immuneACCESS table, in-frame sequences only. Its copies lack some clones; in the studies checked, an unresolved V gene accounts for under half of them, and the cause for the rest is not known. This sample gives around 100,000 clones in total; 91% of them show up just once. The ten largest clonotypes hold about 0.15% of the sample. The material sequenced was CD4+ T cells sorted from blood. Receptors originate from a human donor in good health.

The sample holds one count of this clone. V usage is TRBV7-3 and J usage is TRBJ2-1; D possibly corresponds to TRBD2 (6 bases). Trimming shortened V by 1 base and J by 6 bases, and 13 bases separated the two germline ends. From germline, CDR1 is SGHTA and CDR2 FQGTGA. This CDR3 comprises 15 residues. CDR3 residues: CASSLNAGRFNEQFF. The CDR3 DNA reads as TGTGCCAGCAGCTTAAATGCGGGGAGGTTCAATGAGCAGTTCTTC. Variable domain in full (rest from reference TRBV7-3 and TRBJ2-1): GAGVSQTPSNKVTEKGKYVELRCDPISGHTALYWYRQSLGQGPEFLIYFQGTGAADDSGLPNDRFFAVRPEGSVSTLKIQRTERGDSAVYLCASSLNAGRFNEQFFGPGTRLTVL.

The CDR3 coding sequence is TGTGCCAGTAGTATCAAGGGGAATTCCCACAATGAGCAGTTCTTC. This translates into CASSIKGNSHNEQFF. V gene TRBV19 combines with J gene TRBJ2-1, with D perhaps matching TRBD1 (5 bases). The V end was cut by 3 bases, the J end by 5 bases, with 14 bases between. CDR3 size: 15 residues. Germline V CDR1 and CDR2: LNHDA, SQIVND (reference sequence).

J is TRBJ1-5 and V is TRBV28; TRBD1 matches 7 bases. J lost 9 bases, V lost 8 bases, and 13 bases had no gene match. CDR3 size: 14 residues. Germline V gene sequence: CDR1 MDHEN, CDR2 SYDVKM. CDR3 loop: CASELPTGNRPQHF. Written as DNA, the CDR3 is TGTGCCAGCGAGCTCCCGACAGGGAACAGGCCCCAGCATTTT.

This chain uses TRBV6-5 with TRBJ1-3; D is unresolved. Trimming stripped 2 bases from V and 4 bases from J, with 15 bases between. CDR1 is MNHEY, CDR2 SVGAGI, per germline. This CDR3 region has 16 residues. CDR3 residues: CASSYQLGGGGNTIYF. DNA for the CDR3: TGTGCCAGCAGTTACCAATTAGGTGGAGGGGGAAACACCATATATTTT.

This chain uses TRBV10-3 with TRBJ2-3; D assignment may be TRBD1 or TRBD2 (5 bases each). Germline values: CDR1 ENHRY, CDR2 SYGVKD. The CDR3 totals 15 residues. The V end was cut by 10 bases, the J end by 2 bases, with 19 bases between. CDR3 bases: TGTGCCAAATATCAGGGACCACAACACACAGATACGCAGTATTTT. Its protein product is CAKYQGPQHTDTQYF.

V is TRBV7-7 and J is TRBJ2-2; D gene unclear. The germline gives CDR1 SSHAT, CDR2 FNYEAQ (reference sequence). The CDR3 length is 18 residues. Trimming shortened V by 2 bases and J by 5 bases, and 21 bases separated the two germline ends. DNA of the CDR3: TGTGCCAGCAGCTTAACTCCCTCTATAGGGATCAAGACCGGGGAGCTGTTTTTT. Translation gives CASSLTPSIGIKTGELFF.

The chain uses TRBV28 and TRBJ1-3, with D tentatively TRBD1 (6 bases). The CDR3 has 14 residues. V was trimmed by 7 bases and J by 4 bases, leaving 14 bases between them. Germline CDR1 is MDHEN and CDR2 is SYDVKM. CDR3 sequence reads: CASTLGQGGNTIYF. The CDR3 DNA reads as TGTGCCAGCACCCTCGGGCAGGGGGGAAACACCATATATTTT.

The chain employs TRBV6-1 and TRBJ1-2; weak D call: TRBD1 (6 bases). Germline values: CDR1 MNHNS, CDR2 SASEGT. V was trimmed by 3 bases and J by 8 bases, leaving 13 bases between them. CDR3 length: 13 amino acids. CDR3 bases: TGTGCCAGCAGTGACCGGGACACGGGCGGCTACACCTTC. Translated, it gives CASSDRDTGGYTF.

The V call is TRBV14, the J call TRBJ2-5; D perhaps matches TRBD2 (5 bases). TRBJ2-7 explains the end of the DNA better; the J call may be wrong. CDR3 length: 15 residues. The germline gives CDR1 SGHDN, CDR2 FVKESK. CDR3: CASSQGVASSYEQYF. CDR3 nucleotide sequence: TGTGCCAGCAGCCAGGGAGTGGCCAGCTCCTACGAGCAGTACTTC.

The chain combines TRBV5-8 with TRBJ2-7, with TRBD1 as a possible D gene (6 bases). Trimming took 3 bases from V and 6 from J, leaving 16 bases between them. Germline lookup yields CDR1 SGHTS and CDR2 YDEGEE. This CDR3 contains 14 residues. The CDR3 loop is CASSSTGTTFEQYF. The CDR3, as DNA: TGTGCCAGCAGCTCAACCGGGACAACCTTCGAGCAGTACTTC. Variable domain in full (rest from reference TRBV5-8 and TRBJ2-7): EAGVTQSPTHLIKTRGQQATLRCSPISGHTSVYWYQQALGLGLQFLLWYDEGEERNRGNFPPRFSGRQFPNYSSELNVNALELEDSALYLCASSSTGTTFEQYFGPGTRLTVT.

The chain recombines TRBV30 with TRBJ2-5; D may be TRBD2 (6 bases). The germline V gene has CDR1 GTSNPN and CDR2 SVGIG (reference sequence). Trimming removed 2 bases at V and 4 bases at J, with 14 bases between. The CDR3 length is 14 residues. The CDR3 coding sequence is TGTGCCTGGAGTACCGGCAGGGAGGTAGAGACCCAGTACTTC. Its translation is CAWSTGREVETQYF. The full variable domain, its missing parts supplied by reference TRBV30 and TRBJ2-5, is SQTIHQWPATLVQPVGSPLSLECTVEGTSNPNLYWYRQAAGRGLQLLFYSVGIGQISSEVPQNLSASRPQDRQFILSSKKLLLSDSGFYLCAWSTGREVETQYFGPGTRLLVL.

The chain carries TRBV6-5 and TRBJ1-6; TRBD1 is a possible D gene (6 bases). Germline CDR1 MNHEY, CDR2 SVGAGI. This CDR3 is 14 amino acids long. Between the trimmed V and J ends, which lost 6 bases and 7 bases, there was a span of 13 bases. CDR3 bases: TGTGCCAGCAGCCACAGGGAACGAAATTCACCCCTCCACTTT. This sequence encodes CASSHRERNSPLHF.

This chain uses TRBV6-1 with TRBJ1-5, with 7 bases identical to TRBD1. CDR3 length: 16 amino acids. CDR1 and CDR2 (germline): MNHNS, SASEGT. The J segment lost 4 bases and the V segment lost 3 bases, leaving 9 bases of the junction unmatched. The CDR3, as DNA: TGTGCCAGCAGTGATGTTGGGGGGACAGTTAATCAGCCCCAGCATTTT. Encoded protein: CASSDVGGTVNQPQHF.

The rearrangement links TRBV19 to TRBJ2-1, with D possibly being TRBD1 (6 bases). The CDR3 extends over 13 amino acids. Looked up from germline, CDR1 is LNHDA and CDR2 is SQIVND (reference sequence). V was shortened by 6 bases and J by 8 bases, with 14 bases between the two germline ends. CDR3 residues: CASSQQGSDEQFF. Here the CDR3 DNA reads TGTGCCAGTAGCCAACAGGGTTCGGATGAGCAGTTCTTC.

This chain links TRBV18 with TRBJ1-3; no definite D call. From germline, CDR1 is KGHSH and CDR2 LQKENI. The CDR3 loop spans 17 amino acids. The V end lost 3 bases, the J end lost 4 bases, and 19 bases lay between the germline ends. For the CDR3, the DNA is TGTGCCAGCTCACCCGTTGTGGGCGGCGGAGAGGGAAACACCATATATTTT. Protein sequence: CASSPVVGGGEGNTIYF. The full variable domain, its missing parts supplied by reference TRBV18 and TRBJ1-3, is NAGVMQNPRHLVRRRGQEARLRCSPMKGHSHVYWYRQLPEEGLKFMVYLQKENIIDESGMPKERFSAEFPKEGPSILRIQQVVRGDSAAYFCASSPVVGGGEGNTIYFGEGSWLTVV.

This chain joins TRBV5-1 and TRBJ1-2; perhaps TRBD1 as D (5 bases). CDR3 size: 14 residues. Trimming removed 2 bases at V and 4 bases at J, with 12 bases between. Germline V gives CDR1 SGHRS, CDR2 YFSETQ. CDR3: CASSFEGAGYGYTF. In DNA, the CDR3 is TGCGCCAGCAGCTTTGAAGGGGCCGGCTATGGCTACACCTTC.

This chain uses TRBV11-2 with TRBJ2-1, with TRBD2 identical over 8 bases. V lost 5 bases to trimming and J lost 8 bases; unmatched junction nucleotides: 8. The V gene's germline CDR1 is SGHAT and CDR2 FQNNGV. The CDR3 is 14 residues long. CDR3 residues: CASSNGLARDEQFF. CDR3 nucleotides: TGTGCCAGCAGCAATGGACTAGCCCGGGATGAGCAGTTCTTC.

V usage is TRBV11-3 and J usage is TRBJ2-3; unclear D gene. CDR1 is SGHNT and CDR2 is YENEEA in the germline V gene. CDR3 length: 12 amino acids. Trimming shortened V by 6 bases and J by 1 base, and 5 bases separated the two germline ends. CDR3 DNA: TGTGCCAGCAGAGGCGGCACAGATACGCAGTATTTT. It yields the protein CASRGGTDTQYF.

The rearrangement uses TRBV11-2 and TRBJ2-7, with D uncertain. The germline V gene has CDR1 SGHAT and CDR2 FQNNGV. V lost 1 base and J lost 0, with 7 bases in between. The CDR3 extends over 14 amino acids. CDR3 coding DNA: TGTGCCAGCAGCTTAGCCACAGACTCCTACGAGCAGTACTTC. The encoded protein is CASSLATDSYEQYF.

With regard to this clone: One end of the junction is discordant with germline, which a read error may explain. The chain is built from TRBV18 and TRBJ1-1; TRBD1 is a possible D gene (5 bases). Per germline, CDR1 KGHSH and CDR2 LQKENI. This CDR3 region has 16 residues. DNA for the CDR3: TGTGCCACCTCACGGGACCCGGGCCCCTTAACGGCTGAAGCTTTCTTT. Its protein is CATSRDPGPLTAEAFF.

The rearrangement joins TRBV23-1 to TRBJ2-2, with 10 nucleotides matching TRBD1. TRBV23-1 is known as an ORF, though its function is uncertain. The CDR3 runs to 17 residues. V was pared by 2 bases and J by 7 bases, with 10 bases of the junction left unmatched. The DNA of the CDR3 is TGCGCCAGCAGTCAACCGACCGGGACAGGGGTGGGCGGGGAGCTGTTTTTT. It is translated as CASSQPTGTGVGGELFF.

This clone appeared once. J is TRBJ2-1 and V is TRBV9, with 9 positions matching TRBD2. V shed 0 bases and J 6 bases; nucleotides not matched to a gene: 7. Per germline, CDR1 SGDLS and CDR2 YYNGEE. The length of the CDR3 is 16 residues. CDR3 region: CASSVDWRGGRNEQFF. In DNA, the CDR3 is TGTGCCAGCAGCGTAGATTGGCGGGGGGGACGCAATGAGCAGTTCTTC. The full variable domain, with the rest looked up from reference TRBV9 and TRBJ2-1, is DSGVTQTPKHLITATGQRVTLRCSPRSGDLSVYWYQQSLDQGLQFLIQYYNGEERAKGNILERFSAQQFPDLHSELNLSSLELGDSALYFCASSVDWRGGRNEQFFGPGTRLTVL.

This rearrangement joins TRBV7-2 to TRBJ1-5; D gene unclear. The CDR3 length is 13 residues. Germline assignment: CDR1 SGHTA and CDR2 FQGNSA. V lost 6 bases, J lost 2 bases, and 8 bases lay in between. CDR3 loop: CASSVDGNQPQHF. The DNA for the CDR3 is TGTGCCAGCAGTGTGGATGGCAATCAGCCCCAGCATTTT.

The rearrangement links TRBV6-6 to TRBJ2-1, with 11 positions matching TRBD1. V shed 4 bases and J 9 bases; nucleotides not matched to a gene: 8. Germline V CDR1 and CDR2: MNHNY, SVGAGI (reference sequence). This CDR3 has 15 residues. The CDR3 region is CASSSRDRGSGEQFF. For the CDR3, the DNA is TGTGCCAGCAGTTCCCGGGACAGGGGGTCCGGTGAGCAGTTCTTC.

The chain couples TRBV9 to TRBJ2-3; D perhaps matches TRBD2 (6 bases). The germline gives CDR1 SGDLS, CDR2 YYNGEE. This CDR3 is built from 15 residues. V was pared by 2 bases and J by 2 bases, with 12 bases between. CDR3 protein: CASSVQGGITDTQYF. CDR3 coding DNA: TGTGCCAGCAGCGTCCAAGGCGGGATCACAGATACGCAGTATTTT.